This TCR beta chain originates from a study of blood T cell repertoires in COVID-19. Study-wide background: Acute and convalescent COVID-19 specimens originated in the United States, Italy and Spain.

Only in-frame clones appear in the TCRdb table, and some are missing; sequencing was by immunoSEQ multiplex PCR. The table records approximately 200,000 clones, around 85% of them present only once. The CDR3 has 13 residues. Per germline, CDR1 LGHDT and CDR2 YNNKEL (reference sequence). Unmatched junction bases numbered 3, after V lost 4 bases and J lost 5 bases. The rearrangement joins TRBV3-1 (or the pseudogene TRBV3-2) to TRBJ2-7; 9 bases line up with TRBD1. The sequenced material came from peripheral blood. The TCR was taken from a man aged 60 to 75 with acute or convalescent COVID-19. The CDR3 region is CASSRGQGNEQYF. The DNA for the CDR3 is TGTGCCAGCAGCCGAGGACAGGGGAACGAGCAGTACTTC.